This TCR beta chain was identified in a study of blood T cell repertoires in COVID-19. Study-wide background: Samples taken during acute and convalescent COVID-19 were collected in the United States, Italy and Spain. Sources were T cells, B-cell-depleted T cells, or PBMCs; the material itself was cDNA or gDNA.

The assay was immunoSEQ multiplex PCR, and TCRdb's table has in-frame clones only and misses some. The table includes about 150,000 clones, around 82% detected once. The CDR3 is made up of 17 amino acids. CDR1 is KGHSH, CDR2 LQKENI, per germline. V trimming: 2 bases; J trimming: 2 bases; junction bases outside the gene matches: 8. The receptor was isolated from a woman aged 45 to 65 with acute or convalescent COVID-19. The chain combines TRBV18 with TRBJ1-4; TRBD1 aligns across 7 bases. Sequenced sample: peripheral blood. The CDR3 loop reads CASSPGGLQGTNEKLFF. CDR3 bases: TGTGCCAGCTCACCAGGGGGCCTACAGGGGACTAATGAAAAACTGTTTTTT.